The entry that follows covers one TCR beta chain sequence. V was clipped by 4 bases and J by 8 bases, with 12 bases between them. Germline V CDR1 and CDR2: GTSNPN, SVGIG (reference sequence). The CDR3 totals 13 residues. The data were taken from a study of blood T cell repertoires in COVID-19. Study details: The origin of the acute and convalescent COVID-19 samples was the United States, Italy and Spain. Sources were T cells, B-cell-depleted T cells, or PBMCs; the material itself was cDNA or gDNA.

In the authors' methods: Quantification of nucleated cells was approximated via reference gene primer amplification. Using immunoSEQ multiplex PCR, the repertoire was profiled, and TCRdb retains in-frame clones only, with some absent. From that table come the V and J calls and clone size; the DNA was used to work out D and trimming. The table lists about 80,000 clones, roughly 79% of them singletons. The clonotype comes from a human donor in a cohort sampled during active COVID-19. The sample taken for sequencing was peripheral blood. This sequence joins TRBV30 and TRBJ1-6, with D unresolved. The CDR3 sequence is CAWTDGRDSPLHF. In DNA form, the CDR3 reads TGTGCCTGGACTGACGGGCGGGATTCACCCCTCCACTTT.